Below, 6 T cell receptor beta chains from the same sample are listed, as sequenced in a study of cytomegalovirus exposure and HLA in healthy donors. Researchers ran the PCR with 60 Vbeta and 13 Jbeta primers. TCRdb's copy holds only in-frame clones and misses some; the assay was immunoSEQ multiplex PCR. The sample consists of around 65,000 clones, roughly 78% of them appearing once. The sample consisted of PBMCs. The receptors derive from a woman in her twenties or thirties in good health and CMV-seronegative.

The genes are TRBV6-5 and TRBJ2-1, with a possible D match to TRBD2 (6 bases). This CDR3 is built from 15 residues. CDR1 is MNHEY, CDR2 SVGAGI, per germline. V was shortened by 2 bases and J by 9 bases, with 17 bases between the two germline ends. The CDR3 here is CASSYVGGGIGEQFF. The CDR3 DNA follows: TGTGCCAGCAGTTACGTGGGCGGAGGGATTGGTGAGCAGTTCTTC.

This rearrangement joins TRBV29-1 to TRBJ1-1; 8 bases agree with TRBD1. This CDR3 has 13 amino acids. V shed 7 bases and J 2 bases; nucleotides not matched to a gene: 6. Germline CDR1 SQVTM, CDR2 ANQGSEA. CDR3 sequence: CSADRETNTEAFF. CDR3 nucleotide sequence: TGCAGCGCGGACAGGGAAACTAACACTGAAGCTTTCTTT.

CDR3 nucleotide sequence: TGTGCCAGCAGCTCCCCTTACGGGGTGGATGAAAAACTGTTTTTT. Amino acids: CASSSPYGVDEKLFF. The chain employs TRBV28 and TRBJ1-4, with D hard to call. This CDR3 has 15 amino acids. Germline CDR1 and CDR2: MDHEN and SYDVKM. V shed 6 bases and J shed 6 bases, with 17 bases lying between them.

DNA for the CDR3: TGTGCCAGCAGCTTACGGAGGGACCAGGGTGAAAAACTGTTTTTT. It is translated as CASSLRRDQGEKLFF. This chain joins TRBV7-9 and TRBJ1-4, with a tentative D call TRBD1 (5 bases). CDR1 and CDR2 from the germline V gene are SEHNR and FQNEAQ (reference sequence). The CDR3 is made up of 15 amino acids. Trimming removed 2 bases from V and 7 bases from J, with 14 bases in between.

This chain uses TRBV30 with TRBJ2-7, with D possibly matching TRBD2 (5 bases). Germline values: CDR1 GTSNPN, CDR2 SVGIG (reference sequence). V was trimmed by 4 bases and J by 7 bases, leaving 20 bases between them. CDR3 length: 14 amino acids. The CDR3, as DNA: TGTGCCTGGACCTCCGCGGGCTACTACGAGGAGCAGTACTTC. It encodes CAWTSAGYYEEQYF. The variable domain in full, with the rest retrieved from reference TRBV30 and TRBJ2-7, is SQTIHQWPATLVQPVGSPLSLECTVEGTSNPNLYWYRQAAGRGLQLLFYSVGIGQISSEVPQNLSASRPQDRQFILSSKKLLLSDSGFYLCAWTSAGYYEEQYFGPGTRLTVT.

This clone turned up a few times. Written as DNA, the CDR3 is TGTGCCAGCAGAAGAGGACAGGGGGATCAGCCCCAGCATTTT. Translation: CASRRGQGDQPQHF. J is TRBJ1-5 and V is TRBV6-1; TRBD1 aligns across 10 bases. Per germline, CDR1 MNHNS and CDR2 SASEGT. V trimming: 6 bases; J trimming: 5 bases; junction bases outside the gene matches: 4. The CDR3 is 14 amino acids.